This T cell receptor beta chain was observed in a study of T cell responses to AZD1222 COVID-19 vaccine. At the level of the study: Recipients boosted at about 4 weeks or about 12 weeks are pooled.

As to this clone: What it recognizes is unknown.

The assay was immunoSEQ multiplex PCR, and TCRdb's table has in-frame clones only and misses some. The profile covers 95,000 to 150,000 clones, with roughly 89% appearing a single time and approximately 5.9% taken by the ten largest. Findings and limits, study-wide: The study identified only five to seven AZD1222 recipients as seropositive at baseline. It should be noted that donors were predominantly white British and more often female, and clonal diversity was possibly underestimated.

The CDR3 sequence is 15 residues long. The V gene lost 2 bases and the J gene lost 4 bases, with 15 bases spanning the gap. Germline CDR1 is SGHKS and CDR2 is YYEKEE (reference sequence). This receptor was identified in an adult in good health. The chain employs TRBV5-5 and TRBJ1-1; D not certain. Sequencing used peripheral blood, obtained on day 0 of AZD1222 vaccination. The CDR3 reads CASSFYGVLTTEAFF. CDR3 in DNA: TGTGCCAGCAGCTTTTACGGCGTGTTGACCACTGAAGCTTTCTTT.